What follows are 3 T cell receptor beta chains derived from one specimen sequenced in a study of blood T cell repertoires in COVID-19. Here immunoSEQ multiplex PCR was the method, and the copy in TCRdb shows in-frame clones only, minus some. The data hold some 80,000 clones, with about three quarters observed a single time. Material: peripheral blood. The source of these receptors is a woman aged 80 or older with active or convalescent COVID-19.

This chain connects TRBV14 to TRBJ1-4, with D possibly being TRBD1 (5 bases). The V and J ends lost 1 base and 8 bases respectively, with 11 bases between them. This CDR3 is built from 14 residues. Germline V CDR1 and CDR2: SGHDN, FVKESK. The CDR3 sequence is CASSQARVGEKLFF. As DNA, the CDR3 is TGTGCCAGCAGCCAAGCCAGGGTTGGGGAAAAACTGTTTTTT.

This chain uses TRBV5-1 with TRBJ2-7, with 10 bases matching TRBD2. Looked up from germline, CDR1 is SGHRS and CDR2 is YFSETQ. The CDR3 sequence is 14 residues long. The V gene end was trimmed by 4 bases and the J gene end by 6 bases; junction bases not matched to a gene: 7. The CDR3 DNA is TGCGCCAGCAGCCCTAGCGGGGGCATGGGCGAGCAGTACTTC. It codes for CASSPSGGMGEQYF. The full variable domain, with the rest looked up from reference TRBV5-1 and TRBJ2-7, is KAGVTQTPRYLIKTRGQQVTLSCSPISGHRSVSWYQQTPGQGLQFLFEYFSETQRNKGNFPGRFSGRQFSNSRSEMNVSTLELGDSALYLCASSPSGGMGEQYFGPGTRLTVT.

This clone appeared once. The genes are TRBV28 and TRBJ2-5; a possible D gene is TRBD1 (5 bases). CDR3 length equals 17 residues. Germline CDR1 MDHEN, CDR2 SYDVKM. V gave up 4 bases and J gave up 7 bases, with 25 bases separating them. The CDR3, as DNA: TGTGCCAGCAGTTCACTAACATCGGACATCCCTAGGGGGACCCAGTACTTC. Its protein is CASSSLTSDIPRGTQYF.